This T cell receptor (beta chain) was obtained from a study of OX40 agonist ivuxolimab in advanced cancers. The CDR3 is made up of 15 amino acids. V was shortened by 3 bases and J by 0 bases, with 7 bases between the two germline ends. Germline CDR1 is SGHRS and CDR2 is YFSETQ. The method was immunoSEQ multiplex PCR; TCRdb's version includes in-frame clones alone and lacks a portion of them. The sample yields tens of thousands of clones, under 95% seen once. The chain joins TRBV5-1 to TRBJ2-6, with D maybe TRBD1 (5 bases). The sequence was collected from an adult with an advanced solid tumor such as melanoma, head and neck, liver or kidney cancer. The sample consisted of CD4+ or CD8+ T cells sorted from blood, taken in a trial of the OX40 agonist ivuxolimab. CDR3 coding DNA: TGCGCCAGCAGCTCCCAGGGCTCTGGGGCCAACGTCCTGACTTTC. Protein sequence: CASSSQGSGANVLTF. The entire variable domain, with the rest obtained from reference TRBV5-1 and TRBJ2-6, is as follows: KAGVTQTPRYLIKTRGQQVTLSCSPISGHRSVSWYQQTPGQGLQFLFEYFSETQRNKGNFPGRFSGRQFSNSRSEMNVSTLELGDSALYLCASSSQGSGANVLTFGAGSRLTVL.